A single sample is the source of the 31 T cell receptor beta chains below, sequenced in a study of CD8 T cells in ankylosing spondylitis. In TCRdb, the 5' RACE reads were re-called with MiXCR into one record per CDR3 protein. This table holds about 240,000 distinct CDR3 sequences, 8.6% found once. Sequenced: blood, either unsorted or a sorted T cell fraction (not recorded which). All receptors derive from a male donor with ankylosing spondylitis or in good health (not recorded which).

This clonotype was observed many times. The CDR3 is CASSPSRGRGNTEAFF. In nucleotides, the CDR3 is TGTGCCAGCAGTCCTTCCAGGGGGCGAGGGAACACTGAAGCTTTCTTT. The chain uses TRBV6-1 and TRBJ1-1; 8 nucleotides agree with TRBD1. The CDR3 covers 16 residues. The J segment lost 1 base and the V segment lost 5 bases, leaving 9 bases of the junction unmatched. CDR1 and CDR2 from the germline V gene are MNHNS and SASEGT.

This clonotype has at least ten counts. The CDR3 DNA reads TGCAGTGCTAGATCGGGCAGTAATAGCAATCAGCCCCAGCATTTT. Amino acids: CSARSGSNSNQPQHF. The chain is built from TRBV20-1 and TRBJ1-5, with unresolved D. The CDR3 runs 15 residues. From germline, CDR1 is DFQATT and CDR2 SNEGSKA (reference sequence). V was cut by 2 bases and J by 0 bases, with 11 bases left in between.

The table lists this clonotype with many counts. The chain combines TRBV18 with TRBJ2-1, with 11 bases fitting TRBD2. The V gene's germline CDR1 is KGHSH and CDR2 LQKENI. The CDR3 covers 16 residues. J lost 12 bases, V lost 3 bases, and 13 bases had no gene match. The CDR3 loop reads CASSPLTSGSLNWQFF. The CDR3 region has the DNA TGTGCCAGCTCACCCCTTACTAGCGGGAGTCTGAATTGGCAGTTCTTC.

This clonotype was observed many times. The J gene is TRBJ2-5, the V gene TRBV4-1, with TRBD2 identical over 8 bases. Germline V CDR1 and CDR2: MGHRA, YSYEKL. CDR3 size: 14 residues. J gave up 5 bases and V 1 base, and 3 bases lay outside the gene matches. The DNA of the CDR3 is TGCGCCAGCAGCCAAGGGCGGGGGGAGGAGACCCAGTACTTC. This translates into CASSQGRGEETQYF.

This clonotype appeared many times. The rearrangement joins TRBV29-1 to TRBJ2-7, with TRBD1 as a possible D gene (5 bases). This CDR3 contains 11 residues. Trimming shortened V by 7 bases and J by 4 bases, and 11 bases separated the two germline ends. Germline CDR1 SQVTM, CDR2 ANQGSEA. Here the CDR3 reads CSALTAYEQYF. The CDR3 DNA follows: TGCAGCGCCCTGACAGCATACGAGCAGTACTTC.

The sample holds many counts of this clonotype. The chain uses TRBV7-2 and TRBJ1-1; D is undetermined. This CDR3 comprises 17 residues. The ends were cut back, 5 bases at V and 1 base at J, with 20 bases in the middle. Germline V gene data show CDR1 as SGHTA and CDR2 as FQGNSA. CDR3 bases: TGTGCCAGCAGCCCAAACACGGACGGCCGTGAGAACACTGAAGCTTTCTTT. Its translation is CASSPNTDGRENTEAFF.

This clonotype was seen ten or more times. The chain combines TRBV25-1 with TRBJ2-1; D call uncertain. Per the germline V gene, CDR1 is MGHDK and CDR2 is SYGVNS. This CDR3 is built from 15 residues. V dropped 7 bases and J dropped 0 bases, with 13 bases sitting between them. The CDR3 coding sequence is TGTGCCAGCAAAAAGACGGTGAGCTCCTACAATGAGCAGTTCTTC. It codes for CASKKTVSSYNEQFF.

This clonotype has at least ten counts. The chain is built from TRBV4-3 and TRBJ2-1; 11 bases map to TRBD2. This CDR3 contains 16 residues. The germline V gene encodes CDR1 LGHNA and CDR2 YSLEER. Trimming removed 4 bases from V and 7 bases from J; junction bases left unmatched: 9. DNA for the CDR3: TGCGCCAGCAGCCCCTCAGGTAGCGGGAGGGCAAATGAGCAGTTCTTC. Translation gives CASSPSGSGRANEQFF.

This clonotype was counted ten times or more. The rearrangement uses TRBV19 and TRBJ1-1, with D tentatively TRBD1 (6 bases). Trimming took off 0 bases at V and 5 bases at J, with 16 bases between the two ends. Per the germline V gene, CDR1 is LNHDA and CDR2 is SQIVND (reference sequence). The CDR3 consists of 16 residues. This CDR3 is CASSIDLAGEGTEAFF. DNA of the CDR3: TGTGCCAGTAGTATAGATTTGGCAGGGGAAGGGACTGAAGCTTTCTTT.

This chain uses TRBV18 with TRBJ1-2, with a tentative D call TRBD1 (6 bases). This CDR3 comprises 14 residues. V was pared by 2 bases and J by 3 bases, with 10 bases between. The germline CDR1 and CDR2 sequences are KGHSH and LQKENI. The CDR3 protein is CASSPGRQDYGYTF. CDR3 in DNA: TGTGCCAGCTCACCAGGGAGACAGGACTATGGCTACACCTTC.

This clonotype was observed a few times. The V call is TRBV7-8, the J call TRBJ1-2; 7 bases match TRBD1. The CDR3 runs 13 residues. CDR1 and CDR2 (germline): SGHVS, FQNEAQ. V lost 5 bases to trimming and J lost 8 bases; unmatched junction nucleotides: 8. CDR3 amino acids: CASSLTGADGYTF. CDR3 bases: TGTGCCAGCAGCCTCACAGGGGCGGACGGCTACACCTTC.

This clonotype has at least ten counts. The J gene is TRBJ2-5, the V gene TRBV20-1; tentatively, D is TRBD1 (7 bases). The germline CDR1 and CDR2 sequences are DFQATT and SNEGSKA (reference sequence). Deletions cut 0 bases from V and 4 bases from J, with 15 bases between. The CDR3 loop spans 15 amino acids. The CDR3 DNA reads TGCAGTGCTAGAGAGGCCCGACAGGGAGGAGAGACCCAGTACTTC. Its translation is CSAREARQGGETQYF.

This clonotype was counted ten times or more. This chain uses TRBV6-5 with TRBJ1-1, with a weak D call TRBD1 (5 bases). Between the trimmed V and J ends, which lost 4 bases and 0 bases, there was a span of 12 bases. The CDR3 consists of 15 residues. Per germline, CDR1 MNHEY and CDR2 SVGAGI. DNA of the CDR3: TGTGCCAGCAGTTCAGGGAGGAGGCTGAACACTGAAGCTTTCTTT. Amino acids: CASSSGRRLNTEAFF.

This clonotype was observed many times. The gene calls are TRBV7-8 and TRBJ2-7; D may match TRBD1 or TRBD2 (6 bases each). The CDR3 is made up of 14 amino acids. Germline lookup yields CDR1 SGHVS and CDR2 FQNEAQ. V was pared by 1 base and J by 4 bases, with 11 bases between. This CDR3 reads CASSLGGARYEQYF. The CDR3, as DNA: TGTGCCAGCAGCTTAGGGGGGGCGAGGTACGAGCAGTACTTC.

In its sample, this clonotype was seen many times. The rearrangement uses TRBV24-1 and TRBJ2-5, with a tentative D call TRBD2 (5 bases). The CDR3 loop spans 12 amino acids. From germline, CDR1 is KGHDR and CDR2 SFDVKD. V lost 5 bases to trimming and J lost 4 bases, with 7 bases between them. CDR3 bases: TGTGCCACCAGTGGGGCGGGAGAGACCCAGTACTTC. It specifies CATSGAGETQYF.

This clonotype was seen repeatedly, ten times or more. The V and J genes are TRBV9 and TRBJ2-1; D may correspond to TRBD1 or TRBD2 (5 bases each). The germline V and J ends were trimmed by 3 bases and 7 bases, with 20 bases remaining between them. The CDR3 is made up of 16 amino acids. CDR1 and CDR2 from the germline V gene are SGDLS and YYNGEE. CDR3 sequence reads: CASSAPGTEKRNEQFF. CDR3 DNA sequence: TGTGCCAGCAGCGCCCCGGGGACGGAGAAAAGGAATGAGCAGTTCTTC.

As concerns this clonotype: A much larger clone is a single base away; this may be a read error. V usage is TRBV6-6 and J usage is TRBJ2-7, with TRBD2 matching over 7 bases. The CDR3 totals 13 residues. CDR1 is MNHNY, CDR2 SVGAGI, per germline (reference sequence). With V trimmed by 5 bases and J by 6 bases, 7 bases remained unmatched. CDR3 residues: CASSPGTNREQYF. The CDR3 region has the DNA TGTGCCAGCAGTCCCGGGACTAATCGCGAGCAGTACTTC.

This clonotype has ten or more counts. This rearrangement joins TRBV7-2 to TRBJ2-7, with D possibly TRBD2 on 5 matching bases. The V gene's germline CDR1 is SGHTA and CDR2 FQGNSA. This CDR3 contains 11 residues. V shed 5 bases and J shed 9 bases, with 11 bases lying between them. In nucleotides, the CDR3 is TGTGCCAGCAGCGACGGAGGTCTGCAGTACTTC. Translated: CASSDGGLQYF.

The V call is TRBV4-1, the J call TRBJ2-5; no clear D gene. Germline lookup yields CDR1 MGHRA and CDR2 YSYEKL. The V end was cut by 1 base, the J end by 2 bases, with 11 bases between. This CDR3 spans 15 amino acids. CDR3 protein: CASSQVRTTQETQYF. CDR3 coding DNA: TGCGCCAGCAGCCAAGTTCGAACTACGCAAGAGACCCAGTACTTC.

This clonotype was seen many times. The V and J genes are TRBV20-1 and TRBJ2-3; TRBD2 matches at 16 bases. This CDR3 is 17 amino acids long. Germline V gene lookup returns CDR1 DFQATT and CDR2 SNEGSKA (reference sequence). V dropped 5 bases and J dropped 4; count of bases not matched to a gene: 9. The CDR3 loop is CSALFPGLAGGSDTQYF. DNA of the CDR3: TGCAGTGCTCTCTTTCCGGGACTAGCGGGAGGGTCAGATACGCAGTATTTT.

This clonotype was counted at least ten times. An end of the junction does not agree with germline; a read error may underlie this. The rearrangement uses TRBV6-5 and TRBJ2-1; no clear D. Germline CDR1 and CDR2: MNHEY and SVGAGI. The length of the CDR3 is 12 residues. DNA of the CDR3: TGTGCCAGCAGTTACAAGGACGGACGTCTAAGCTTC. This sequence encodes CASSYKDGRLSF.

This clonotype has ten or more counts. J is TRBJ2-7 and V is TRBV7-2; 11 bases match TRBD2. Germline V gene data show CDR1 as SGHTA and CDR2 as FQGNSA. This CDR3 has 17 residues. J gave up 2 bases and V 1 base, and 7 bases lay outside the gene matches. CDR3 nucleotide sequence: TGTGCCAGCAGCTTAGGTACTAGCGGGAGAATTCCCTACGAGCAGTACTTC. It is translated as CASSLGTSGRIPYEQYF.

This clonotype was picked up many times. V and J are TRBV5-1 and TRBJ2-1; D is perhaps TRBD1 (6 bases). V was cut by 4 bases and J by 9 bases, with 14 bases left in between. Germline lookup yields CDR1 SGHRS and CDR2 YFSETQ. The CDR3 totals 13 residues. The CDR3 loop reads CASSMARGREQFF. CDR3 nucleotides: TGCGCCAGCAGCATGGCCAGGGGACGTGAGCAGTTCTTC.

This clonotype has a handful of counts. The gene calls are TRBV2 and TRBJ2-3; 7 nucleotides line up with TRBD1. There are 14 residues in the CDR3. The V gene's germline CDR1 is SNHLY and CDR2 FYNNEI. As DNA, the CDR3 is TGTGCTAGTCGGCAGACAGGGCACACAGATACGCAGTATTTT. As protein: CASRQTGHTDTQYF.

This clonotype came up many times. This sequence joins TRBV4-1 and TRBJ1-1; a weak D match, TRBD1 (6 bases). The CDR3 is 14 residues long. The germline V and J ends were trimmed by 0 bases and 6 bases, with 11 bases remaining between them. Looked up from germline, CDR1 is MGHRA and CDR2 is YSYEKL. In nucleotides, the CDR3 is TGCGCCAGCAGCCAAGAACAGGGTAGGGCTGAAGCTTTCTTT. As protein: CASSQEQGRAEAFF.

This clonotype was seen ten or more times. The chain recombines TRBV5-1 with TRBJ2-7; a weak D match, TRBD1 (6 bases). The CDR3 contains 15 residues. Trimming removed 4 bases from V and 0 bases from J, with 14 bases in between. Germline CDR1 reads SGHRS; CDR2 reads YFSETQ. This CDR3 reads CASSPTGHISYEQYF. In nucleotides, the CDR3 is TGCGCCAGCAGCCCTACGGGACATATCTCCTACGAGCAGTACTTC.

This clonotype was counted many times. The V and J genes are TRBV30 and TRBJ1-1, with unresolved D. The length of the CDR3 is 12 residues. Deletions cut 7 bases from V and 0 bases from J, with 9 bases between. The germline CDR1 and CDR2 sequences are GTSNPN and SVGIG (reference sequence). In nucleotides, the CDR3 is TGTGCCTCCATCCTAATGAACACTGAAGCTTTCTTT. Its protein is CASILMNTEAFF.

This clonotype was picked up many times. The rearrangement links TRBV20-1 to TRBJ2-2, with 8 nucleotides matching TRBD1. The germline V gene has CDR1 DFQATT and CDR2 SNEGSKA (reference sequence). The CDR3 is 15 amino acids. With V trimmed by 0 bases and J by 6 bases, 6 bases remained unmatched. This CDR3 is CSARDGAQGAGELFF. The CDR3 DNA sequence: TGCAGTGCTAGAGATGGGGCACAGGGGGCCGGGGAGCTGTTTTTT.

This clonotype occurred many times. The V call is TRBV18, the J call TRBJ1-2; TRBD1 is a possible D gene (6 bases). The CDR3 extends over 14 amino acids. Trimming stripped 3 bases from V and 8 bases from J, with 16 bases between. Germline CDR1 reads KGHSH; CDR2 reads LQKENI. The CDR3 region has the DNA TGTGCCAGCTCACCCAGGGACTCAGGACAGGGCTACACCTTC. It is translated as CASSPRDSGQGYTF. The full variable domain, its missing parts supplied by reference TRBV18 and TRBJ1-2, is NAGVMQNPRHLVRRRGQEARLRCSPMKGHSHVYWYRQLPEEGLKFMVYLQKENIIDESGMPKERFSAEFPKEGPSILRIQQVVRGDSAAYFCASSPRDSGQGYTFGSGTRLTVV.

This clonotype was observed a few times. V gene TRBV5-1 combines with J gene TRBJ2-7; maybe TRBD1 (8 bases). This CDR3 is 15 amino acids long. Germline CDR1 and CDR2: SGHRS and YFSETQ. The V end was cut by 1 base, the J end by 3 bases, with 14 bases between. CDR3 in amino acids: CASSLWTGTNYEQYF. The CDR3 DNA is TGCGCCAGCAGCTTGTGGACAGGGACTAACTACGAGCAGTACTTC.

This clonotype was picked up many times. The V and J genes are TRBV7-8 and TRBJ2-1; tentatively, D is TRBD1 or TRBD2 (7 bases each). The CDR3 has 17 residues. Germline lookup yields CDR1 SGHVS and CDR2 FQNEAQ. V gave up 1 base and J gave up 0 bases, with 13 bases separating them. CDR3 in amino acids: CASSLDQGGSSYNEQFF. DNA for the CDR3: TGTGCCAGCAGCTTAGATCAGGGGGGGAGCTCCTACAATGAGCAGTTCTTC.